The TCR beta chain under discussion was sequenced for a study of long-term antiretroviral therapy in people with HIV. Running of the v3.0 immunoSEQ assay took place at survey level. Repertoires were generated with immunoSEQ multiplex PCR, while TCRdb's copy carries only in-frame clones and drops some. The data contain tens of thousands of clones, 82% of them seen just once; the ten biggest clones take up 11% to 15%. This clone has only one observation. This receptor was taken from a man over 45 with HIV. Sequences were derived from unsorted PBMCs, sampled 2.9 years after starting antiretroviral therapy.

The CDR3 DNA sequence: TGTGCCAGCAGTTACTTAGATGCGGGGAGGGAGACCCAGTACTTC. It specifies CASSYLDAGRETQYF. The genes are TRBV6-6 and TRBJ2-5; D is perhaps TRBD2 (6 bases). This CDR3 region has 15 residues. CDR1 and CDR2 (germline): MNHNY, SVGAGI (reference sequence). V shed 1 base and J shed 5 bases, with 14 bases lying between them.